This TCR beta chain was profiled in a study of read filtering for tumor transcriptome and immune sequencing. The library was built from roughly 400 ng RNA with molecular barcoded adaptors for alpha/delta and beta/gamma chains. From the reads, TCRdb called clonotypes with MiXCR, one entry per CDR3 protein. Among 40,000 or so distinct CDR3 sequences, roughly 13% were seen once, and the ten largest hold 25% to 35%. The CDR3 has 14 residues. Germline V gene lookup returns CDR1 MNHNY and CDR2 SVGAGI (reference sequence). V dropped 7 bases and J dropped 1 base, with 13 bases sitting between them. The gene calls are TRBV6-6 and TRBJ2-5; D ambiguous. This TCR was sampled from a donor aged 40 or older with multiple myeloma. The sample taken for sequencing was a population of CD138-negative cells sorted from bone marrow. The DNA of the CDR3 is TGTGCCAGCATTCCAAGTCTGTTCCAAGAGACCCAGTACTTC. Translation gives CASIPSLFQETQYF.